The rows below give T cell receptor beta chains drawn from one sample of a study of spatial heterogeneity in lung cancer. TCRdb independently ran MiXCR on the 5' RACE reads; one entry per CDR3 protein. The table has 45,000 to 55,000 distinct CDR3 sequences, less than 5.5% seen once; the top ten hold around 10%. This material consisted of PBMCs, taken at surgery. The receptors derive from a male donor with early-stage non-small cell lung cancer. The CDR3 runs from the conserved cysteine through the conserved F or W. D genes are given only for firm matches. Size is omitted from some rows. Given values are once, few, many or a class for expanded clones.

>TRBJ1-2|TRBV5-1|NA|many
TGCGCCAGCAGCTCACAGGGAGGGGAGTATGGCTACACCTTC
CASSSQGGEYGYTF
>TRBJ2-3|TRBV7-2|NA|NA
TGTGCCAGCAGCGCCCCACCGGGACTGTCCACAGATACGCAGTATTTT
CASSAPPGLSTDTQYF
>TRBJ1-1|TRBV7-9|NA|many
TGTGCCAGCAGCTTAACCGAAACCCTGGGACTCAAAGCTTTCTTT
CASSLTETLGLKAFF
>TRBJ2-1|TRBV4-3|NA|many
TGCGCCAGCAGCCAAGATAGCGGAGCGGATGAGCAGTTCTTC
CASSQDSGADEQFF
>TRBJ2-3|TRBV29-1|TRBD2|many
TGCAGCGTTGAAGGAGTGGGACTAGCGAGCACAGATACGCAGTATTTT
CSVEGVGLASTDTQYF
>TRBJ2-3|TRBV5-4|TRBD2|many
TGTGCCAGCAGCAAAAGACTAGCGGGAGGGCCTACAGATACGCAGTATTTT
CASSKRLAGGPTDTQYF
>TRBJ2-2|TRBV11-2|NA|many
TGTGCCAGCAGCTTTCCCGGGGAGCTGTTTTTT
CASSFPGELFF
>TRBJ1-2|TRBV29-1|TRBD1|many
TGCAGTGCCGGGACAGGGACGGATGGCTACACCTTC
CSAGTGTDGYTF
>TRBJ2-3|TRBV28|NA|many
TGTGCCAGCAGTTACCTAAAGACTTACAGAGCAACAGATACGCAGTATTTT
CASSYLKTYRATDTQYF
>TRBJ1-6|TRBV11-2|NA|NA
TGTGCCAGCAGCTTAGGGGGGGGCAATAATTCACCCCTCCACTTT
CASSLGGGNNSPLHF
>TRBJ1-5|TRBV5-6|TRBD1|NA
TGTGCCAGCAGCTTGTCTGAGGGGGCTAGCAATCAGCCCCAGCATTTT
CASSLSEGASNQPQHF
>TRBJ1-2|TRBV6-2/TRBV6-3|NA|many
TGTGCCAGCAGTCGTCAGGGCGGCTCGGACTATGGCTACACCTTC
CASSRQGGSDYGYTF
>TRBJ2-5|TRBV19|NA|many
TGTGCCAGTAGAAGGACAGCCCAAGAGACCCAGTACTTC
CASRRTAQETQYF
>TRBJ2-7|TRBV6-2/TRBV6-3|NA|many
TGTGCCAGCAGCCCAAACTACGGACAGCCCTACGAGCAGTACTTC
CASSPNYGQPYEQYF
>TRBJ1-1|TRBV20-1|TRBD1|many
TGCAGTGCTTACAGGGGCGGGACTGAAGCTTTCTTT
CSAYRGGTEAFF
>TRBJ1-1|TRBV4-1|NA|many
TGCGCCAGCAGCCAAGATCGGGGAAATGGGCCGTCATTCACCCGGGGAATGAACACTGAAGCTTTCTTT
CASSQDRGNGPSFTRGMNTEAFF
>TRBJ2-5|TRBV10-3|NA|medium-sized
TGTGCCACCGCCGGCCTCCAAGAGACCCAGTACTTC
CATAGLQETQYF
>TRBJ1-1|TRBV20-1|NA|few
TGCAGTGCTAGAAGGCCCGCGGGGGGTCGGCACACTGAAGCTTTCTTT
CSARRPAGGRHTEAFF
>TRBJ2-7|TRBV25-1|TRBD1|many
TGTGCCAGCAGTGATACGGACAGGGGGCTGGACGAGCAGTACTTC
CASSDTDRGLDEQYF
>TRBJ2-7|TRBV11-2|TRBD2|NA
TGTGCCAGCAGCGCCTCTGCCGGGGGGAGAGCTTACGAGCAGTACTTC
CASSASAGGRAYEQYF
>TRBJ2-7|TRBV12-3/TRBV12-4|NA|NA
TGTGCCAGCAGCCCCGACAGCGACGAGCAGTACTTC
CASSPDSDEQYF
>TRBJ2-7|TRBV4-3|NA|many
TGCGCCAGCAGCCAAGGTTATCCAGGGAGAAACGAGCAGTACTTC
CASSQGYPGRNEQYF
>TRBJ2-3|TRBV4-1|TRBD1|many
TGCGCCAGCAGCCAAGGGCCCCTCGGGACAGGGATGGATACGCAGTATTTT
CASSQGPLGTGMDTQYF
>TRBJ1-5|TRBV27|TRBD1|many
TGTGCCAGCAGTTTAAGAGGGACAGGGCCTCAGCATTTT
CASSLRGTGPQHF
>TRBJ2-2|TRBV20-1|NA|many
TGCAGTGCTAGAGGGGCAGTCACCGGGGAGCTGTTTTTT
CSARGAVTGELFF
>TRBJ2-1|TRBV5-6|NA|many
TGTGCCAGCAGCCCAGCGGTCTACAATGAGCAGTTCTTC
CASSPAVYNEQFF
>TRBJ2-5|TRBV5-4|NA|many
TGTGCCAGCAGCCTCCGCCGTGTCTTGCCCCGGGAGACCCAGTACTTC
CASSLRRVLPRETQYF
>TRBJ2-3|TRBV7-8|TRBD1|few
TGTGCCAGCAGCTCCGACAGGGGGCGGACAGATACGCAGTATTTT
CASSSDRGRTDTQYF
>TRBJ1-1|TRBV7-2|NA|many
TGTGCCAGCAGCTTCCAGGGAGACACTGAAGCTTTCTTT
CASSFQGDTEAFF
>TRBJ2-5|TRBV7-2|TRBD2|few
TGTGCCAGCAGCCCCTCTCGGGGGGGCCAAGAGACCCAGTACTTC
CASSPSRGGQETQYF
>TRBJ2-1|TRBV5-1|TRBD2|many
TGCGCCAGCAGCTCCCATATTGGCGGGAGGGCCGGTGAGCAGTTCTTC
CASSSHIGGRAGEQFF
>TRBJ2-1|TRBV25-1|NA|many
TGTGCCAGCAGGGGTCCCGGAGGCTCCTACAATGAGCAGTTCTTC
CASRGPGGSYNEQFF
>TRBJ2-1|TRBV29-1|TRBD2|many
TGCAGCGTTGAACTCGCGGGAGGGCCCTCGTCCTACAATGAGCAGTTCTTC
CSVELAGGPSSYNEQFF
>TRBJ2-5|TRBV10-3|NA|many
TGTGCCATCCCCCCCTTGTGCGGGAGAGGGGGAAAGACCCAGTACTTC
CAIPPLCGRGGKTQYF
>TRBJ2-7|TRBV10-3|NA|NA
TGTGCCATCAGTGGGGGAACCAGCTCCTACGAGCAGTACTTC
CAISGGTSSYEQYF
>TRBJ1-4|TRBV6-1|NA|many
TGTGCCAGCAGGGCAGGGGAGGGTAAGACTAATGAAAAACTGTTTTTT
CASRAGEGKTNEKLFF
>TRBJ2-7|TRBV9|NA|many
TGTGCCAGCAGCGTTGCAAGCCTCTCCTACGAGCAGTACTTC
CASSVASLSYEQYF
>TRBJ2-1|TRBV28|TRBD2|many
TGTGCCAGCAGTTTCCCTAGCGCCGGGAGGGGGCAGTTCTTC
CASSFPSAGRGQFF
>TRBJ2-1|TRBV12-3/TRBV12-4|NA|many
TGTGCCAGCAGTTTAGGCATCTGGACCGACAATGAGCAGTTCTTC
CASSLGIWTDNEQFF
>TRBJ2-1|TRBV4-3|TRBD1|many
TGCGCCAGCAGCCAAGCCATTGACAGGGATGAGCAGTTCTTC
CASSQAIDRDEQFF
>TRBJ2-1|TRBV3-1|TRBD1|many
TGTGCCAGCAGCCAAGGGCCAGGGGGTGAGCAGTTCTTC
CASSQGPGGEQFF
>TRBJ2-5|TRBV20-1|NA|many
TGCAGTGCACGAGTCGAGGGCCTACAAGAGACCCAGTACTTC
CSARVEGLQETQYF
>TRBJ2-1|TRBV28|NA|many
TGTGCCAGCAGTCTCCCTTTGGGGGGGGCGGGTGAGCAGTTCTTC
CASSLPLGGAGEQFF
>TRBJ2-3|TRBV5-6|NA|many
TGTGCCAGCAGCTTGCGAGGGAGTGGCACAGATACGCAGTATTTT
CASSLRGSGTDTQYF
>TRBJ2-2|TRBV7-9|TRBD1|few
TGTGCCAGCAGCCCGTTTACCCTCACAGGGGGCAAGGCCGGGGAGCTGTTTTTT
CASSPFTLTGGKAGELFF
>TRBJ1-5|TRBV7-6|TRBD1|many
TGTGCCAGCAGCCCTAGAGGGGGCCCTAATCAGCCCCAGCATTTT
CASSPRGGPNQPQHF
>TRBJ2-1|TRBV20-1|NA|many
TGCAGTGCTAGAGCTGCCGTCGGGGAATCCTACAATGAGCAGTTCTTC
CSARAAVGESYNEQFF
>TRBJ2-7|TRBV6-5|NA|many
TGTGCCAGCAGTTACTCGGGAAAGGTCGGCGAGCAGTACTTC
CASSYSGKVGEQYF
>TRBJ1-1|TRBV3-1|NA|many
TGTGCCAGCAGCCCTTTAGGGGGGAACACTGAAGCTTTCTTT
CASSPLGGNTEAFF
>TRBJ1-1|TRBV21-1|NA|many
TGTGCCAGCAGCAAACGCCAGGGGGCGAACACTGAAGCTTTCTTT
CASSKRQGANTEAFF